Described below is a single TCR beta chain sequence and its context. Antigen unknown. RNA transcripts provided the source from which TCR beta CDR3 regions were amplified. Carried out on the TCR CDR3, a first-round RT-PCR used the HTBI primer set. TCRdb recomputed calls from the multiplex PCR reads with MiXCR, one row per CDR3 protein. The data contain around 300,000 distinct CDR3 sequences, over 11% of them singletons. Trimming removed 3 bases from V and 2 bases from J, with 12 bases in between. This CDR3 is built from 15 residues. CDR1 SGHRS and CDR2 YFSETQ come from the germline V gene. Researchers barred patients who had uncontrolled infection, other autoimmune disease, pregnancy or lactation. PBMCs were sourced from less than 13 ml fresh peripheral blood. The data are from a study of T cells in Graves' hyperthyroidism and ophthalmopathy. Study-wide findings and caveats: Before onset, ophthalmopathy was predicted by the model a median 6.5 months earlier.

The chain carries TRBV5-1 and TRBJ2-1, with D possibly matching TRBD2 (6 bases). The clonotype was recovered from a woman aged 25 to 39 with Graves' hyperthyroidism. What was sequenced was blood. CDR3 sequence reads: CASSSSWGAYNEQFF. The CDR3 DNA is TGCGCCAGCAGCTCGAGCTGGGGGGCCTACAATGAGCAGTTCTTC. The whole variable domain, remainder taken from reference TRBV5-1 and TRBJ2-1, is KAGVTQTPRYLIKTRGQQVTLSCSPISGHRSVSWYQQTPGQGLQFLFEYFSETQRNKGNFPGRFSGRQFSNSRSEMNVSTLELGDSALYLCASSSSWGAYNEQFFGPGTRLTVL.